This entry concerns a single T cell receptor (beta chain). This clonotype was counted many times. What antigen it recognizes has not been identified. Qualities for individual bases were not recorded, and no much larger clone is one base off. Including the terminal cysteine and phenylalanine, the CDR3 comprises 17 residues. Of the read, only the CDR3 DNA is kept; its 51 bases are in frame from base 1. CDR1 and CDR2 are drawn from the germline V gene: SGHRS, YFSETQ. V loses 1 base of germline sequence and J loses 1 base, and the interval between the two ends is 16 bases. This specimen's treatment or condition label, per the study, means: allogeneic hematopoietic cell transplantation with graft depleted of TCRalphabeta T cells and CD19 B cells. Transplant recipients were children who received TCRalphabeta/CD19-depleted allogeneic hematopoietic cell grafts. This sample is drawn from a study of T-cell reconstitution after alpha-beta-depleted transplantation in children (dated by TCRdb to about 2016). Background on the whole study: Using TCR repertoire profiling, the study followed T-cell immune reconstitution in a quantitative way in children after TCRalphabeta/CD19-depleted allogeneic hematopoietic cell transplantation. What the study reported, not specific to this receptor: In some patients, the high TCRbeta diversity seen at day 60 was put down to recipient T cells and intrathymic progenitors that had survived conditioning. The apparently early alphabetaT-cell count recovery about two months after transplant was reportedly dependent on only several hundred rapidly expanded clones derived from non-depleted graft cells. Over the following months the frequencies of hyperexpanded clones went down, and after one year T-cell counts and TCRbeta diversity were mostly credited to newly produced T cells.

Receptor libraries were prepared by PCR. The reads were generated on an Illumina HiSeq 2500. TCR libraries were prepared with molecular barcoding, using unique molecular identifiers to normalize TCRbeta repertoire quantification. TCRdb reran the public reads through fastp at Q25 and MiXCR, keeping productive beta chains. Every distinct CDR3 protein forms one entry, paired with its most common genes and DNA. The sample table holds 200,000 or so distinct CDR3 sequences, of which around 5.9% were seen once. Roughly 4.8% of the sample is taken by the ten largest. The rearranged segments are TRBV5-1 and TRBJ2-3; a tentative D match to TRBD2 spans 6 bases. The receptor comes from a girl younger than two with combined immunodeficiency, due to receive a stem cell transplant. This specimen consisted of PBMCs, obtained before TCRalphabeta/CD19-depleted stem cell transplant. The DNA sequence follows: TGCGCCAGCAGCTTGTGGAGTAGCGGATACCGCACAGATACGCAGTATTTT. This is translated as CASSLWSSGYRTDTQYF.